One sample yielded the 25 T cell receptor beta chains listed below, sequenced in a study of Graves' ophthalmopathy and Graves' hyperthyroidism. Transcripts of RNA were the source for amplifying TCR beta CDR3 regions. Scientists carried out first-round RT-PCR using HTBI primers and then a second-round multiplex PCR. TCRdb recomputed calls from the multiplex PCR reads with MiXCR, one row per CDR3 protein. This sample yields 350,000 or so distinct CDR3 sequences, of which roughly 17% are seen a single time; over 9% belongs to the top ten. The sample comprised peripheral blood. All receptors derive from an adult man with Graves' ophthalmopathy.

Regarding this clonotype: This sequence may be a read error, since a much larger clone differs from it by one base. The chain links TRBV27 to TRBJ2-5, with D unclear. Germline assignment: CDR1 MNHEY and CDR2 SMNVEV (reference sequence). The V end lost 2 bases, the J end lost 5 bases, and 15 bases lay between the germline ends. The CDR3 totals 15 residues. The CDR3 DNA reads TGTGCCAGCAGTTTAATGATGGGCGTCCAGGAGACCCAGTACTTC. Translation: CASSLMMGVQETQYF.

This clonotype has a count of ten or more. The chain combines TRBV6-5 with TRBJ2-5, with 7 bases matching TRBD2. Per the germline V gene, CDR1 is MNHEY and CDR2 is SVGAGI. There are 16 residues in the CDR3. Trimming cost V 4 bases and J 1 base; bases outside gene matches: 9. The CDR3 sequence is CASSSNSGYVQETQYF. The CDR3, as DNA: TGTGCCAGCAGTTCCAATAGCGGGTATGTCCAAGAGACCCAGTACTTC.

This clonotype showed up many times. The CDR3 DNA sequence: TGCAGTGCTACCCCGGGGGCCCGAGAGCAGTACTTC. Translating gives CSATPGAREQYF. The chain recombines TRBV20-1 with TRBJ2-7; D assignment may be TRBD1 or TRBD2 (6 bases each). V was shortened by 4 bases and J by 7 bases, with 14 bases between the two germline ends. Per the germline V gene, CDR1 is DFQATT and CDR2 is SNEGSKA (reference sequence). The CDR3 totals 12 residues.

This clonotype was found a few times. A much larger clone lies one base from this, so it may be a read error. The rearrangement links TRBV6-1 to TRBJ2-7; the D is unclear. Germline CDR1 MNHNS, CDR2 SASEGT. The CDR3 runs 11 residues. Trimming cost V 10 bases and J 6 bases, with 13 bases left between them. The CDR3 DNA reads TGTGCCATCCTTCTCCGGGTCGAGCAGTACTTC. This encodes CAILLRVEQYF.

This clonotype appeared a few times. The V and J genes are TRBV11-2 and TRBJ2-5, with 10 bases matching TRBD1. Germline V lookup: CDR1 SGHAT, CDR2 FQNNGV. V shed 5 bases and J 13 bases; nucleotides not matched to a gene: 10. The CDR3 is made up of 13 amino acids. CDR3 nucleotide sequence: TGTGCCAGCAGCCCGGACAGGGGGGAGGGGTTGTACTTC. Protein: CASSPDRGEGLYF. The full variable domain, its missing parts supplied by reference TRBV11-2 and TRBJ2-5, is EAGVAQSPRYKIIEKRQSVAFWCNPISGHATLYWYQQILGQGPKLLIQFQNNGVVDDSQLPKDRFSAERLKGVDSTLKIQPAKLEDSAVYLCASSPDRGEGLYFGPGTRLLVL.

Ten or more counts support this clonotype. The V gene is TRBV30, the J gene TRBJ2-7; 7 nucleotides match TRBD1. J gave up 2 bases and V 4 bases, and 5 bases lay outside the gene matches. Per the germline V gene, CDR1 is GTSNPN and CDR2 is SVGIG (reference sequence). The CDR3 is 13 amino acids. Written as DNA, the CDR3 is TGTGCCTGGAAAAGGGACAGACCCTACGAGCAGTACTTC. Residues: CAWKRDRPYEQYF.

This clonotype was recorded many times. CDR3 DNA sequence: TGTGCCAGCAGCCCCCGGGACACCGGTTCACCCCTCCACTTT. Its protein is CASSPRDTGSPLHF. The V gene is TRBV7-2, the J gene TRBJ1-6, with D tentatively TRBD1 (6 bases). This CDR3 is built from 14 residues. Looked up from germline, CDR1 is SGHTA and CDR2 is FQGNSA. V lost 5 bases to trimming and J lost 9 bases, with 14 bases between them.

This clonotype was picked up many times. The rearrangement links TRBV7-2 to TRBJ1-1; D possibly corresponds to TRBD1 (5 bases). The CDR3 spans 15 residues. Trimming stripped 1 base from V and 1 base from J, with 10 bases between. The germline V gene has CDR1 SGHTA and CDR2 FQGNSA. The CDR3 sequence is CASSLGGVGNTEAFF. The CDR3 DNA sequence: TGTGCCAGCAGCTTAGGGGGCGTCGGGAACACTGAAGCTTTCTTT.

This clonotype was detected ten times or more. The J gene is TRBJ2-2, the V gene TRBV6-5; D gene ambiguous. The CDR3 sequence is 14 residues long. CDR1 and CDR2 (germline): MNHEY, SVGAGI. V lost 2 bases to trimming and J lost 1 base, with 5 bases between them. CDR3 in amino acids: CASSYGKNTGELFF. The DNA for the CDR3 is TGTGCCAGCAGTTACGGGAAGAACACCGGGGAGCTGTTTTTT.

A few counts support this clonotype. The chain combines TRBV18 with TRBJ1-5; 9 nucleotides agree with TRBD1. The CDR3 loop spans 15 amino acids. The V segment lost 5 bases and the J segment 4 bases; nucleotides outside the gene matches: 6. Germline V lookup: CDR1 KGHSH, CDR2 LQKENI. Here the CDR3 DNA reads TGTGCCAGCTCAGCCGGGACAGGGTTGAATCAGCCCCAGCATTTT. This translates into CASSAGTGLNQPQHF.

This clonotype was recorded many times. V is TRBV2 and J is TRBJ2-7; TRBD1 matches at 10 bases. The CDR3 is 13 residues long. Germline-derived CDR1 and CDR2 are SNHLY and FYNNEI. The trim removed 5 bases at V and 5 bases at J, leaving 3 bases unmatched. CDR3 sequence: CASSPGTGDEQYF. DNA of the CDR3: TGTGCCAGCAGTCCCGGGACAGGGGACGAGCAGTACTTC.

V gene TRBV3-1 combines with J gene TRBJ2-4; TRBD1 is a possible D gene (6 bases). Per germline, CDR1 LGHDT and CDR2 YNNKEL (reference sequence). The V end was cut by 2 bases, the J end by 5 bases, with 10 bases between. This CDR3 has 14 residues. In DNA, the CDR3 is TGTGCCAGCAGCCAAAGGGGGTCGCAAAACATTCAGTACTTC. Its translation: CASSQRGSQNIQYF. Looking up the rest from reference TRBV3-1 and TRBJ2-4 gives the full variable domain: DTAVSQTPKYLVTQMGNDKSIKCEQNLGHDTMYWYKQDSKKFLKIMFSYNNKELIINETVPNRFSPKSPDKAHLNLHINSLELGDSAVYFCASSQRGSQNIQYFGAGTRLSVL.

J is TRBJ2-7 and V is TRBV6-5; perhaps TRBD1 as D (6 bases). Germline V lookup: CDR1 MNHEY, CDR2 SVGAGI. Trimming left V 5 bases short and J 1 base short, with 12 bases between. The CDR3 extends over 14 amino acids. The CDR3 reads CASSLQGNSYEQYF. CDR3 nucleotide sequence: TGTGCCAGCAGTCTACAGGGAAATTCCTACGAGCAGTACTTC.

This clonotype was recorded at least ten times. The chain joins TRBV7-3 to TRBJ2-7; D tentatively fits TRBD1 or TRBD2 (6 bases each). The CDR3 loop spans 14 amino acids. Germline CDR1 is SGHTA and CDR2 is FQGTGA. The V end lost 1 base, the J end lost 6 bases, and 13 bases lay between the germline ends. The CDR3: CASSLIGRGGEQYF. The CDR3 bases are TGTGCCAGCAGCTTAATTGGCAGGGGAGGCGAGCAGTACTTC.

In this sample, this clonotype turned up many times. The rearrangement joins TRBV6-1 to TRBJ1-5; no reliable D call. The CDR3 spans 14 residues. Trimming pared 5 bases from V and 3 bases from J, leaving 11 bases between. CDR1 and CDR2 (germline): MNHNS, SASEGT. CDR3 nucleotides: TGTGCCAGCAGTCCGACCGGCCCCAATCAGCCCCAGCATTTT. This translates into CASSPTGPNQPQHF.

This clonotype was detected many times. The chain is built from TRBV20-1 and TRBJ2-2, with D maybe TRBD1 (5 bases). V was shortened by 2 bases and J by 2 bases, with 6 bases between the two germline ends. There are 13 residues in the CDR3. CDR1 is DFQATT and CDR2 is SNEGSKA in the germline V gene (reference sequence). The CDR3: CSARRGNTGELFF. The DNA of the CDR3 is TGCAGTGCTAGAAGGGGAAACACCGGGGAGCTGTTTTTT.

This clonotype was recorded at least ten times. The chain links TRBV20-1 to TRBJ1-2; D may be TRBD1 (6 bases). The germline gives CDR1 DFQATT, CDR2 SNEGSKA (reference sequence). This CDR3 is built from 14 residues. The V end was cut by 5 bases, the J end by 0 bases, with 13 bases between. The DNA for the CDR3 is TGCAGTGCTGCAAAGCAGGGGACTAACTATGGCTACACCTTC. It specifies CSAAKQGTNYGYTF.

The J gene is TRBJ2-7, the V gene TRBV6-1; TRBD2 matches at 10 bases. V gave up 2 bases and J gave up 2 bases; unmatched junction bases: 6. There are 16 residues in the CDR3. Germline V gene lookup returns CDR1 MNHNS and CDR2 SASEGT. CDR3 sequence reads: CASSELAGVRAYEQYF. The DNA of the CDR3 is TGTGCCAGCAGTGAACTAGCGGGAGTTAGAGCCTACGAGCAGTACTTC.

This clonotype occurred many times. The rearrangement joins TRBV5-1 to TRBJ2-1; no definite D call. This CDR3 contains 15 residues. V was clipped by 7 bases and J by 1 base, with 15 bases between them. The germline V gene has CDR1 SGHRS and CDR2 YFSETQ. This CDR3 is CASDLGVGSYNEQFF. The CDR3 DNA is TGCGCCAGCGACTTAGGCGTAGGGTCCTACAATGAGCAGTTCTTC.

This clonotype was counted many times. The chain has TRBV20-1 and TRBJ2-7; no firm D call. The CDR3 is 10 residues long. Germline loops: CDR1 DFQATT, CDR2 SNEGSKA (reference sequence). V lost 1 base and J lost 5, with 3 bases in between. The CDR3 DNA reads TGCAGTGCTAGAGTAGACGAGCAGTACTTC. Translated, it gives CSARVDEQYF.

This clonotype was seen ten or more times. CDR3 DNA: TGCAGTGCTAGAGATCGTAGGGGGCTAGAAGCTTTCTTT. Translated: CSARDRRGLEAFF. This sequence joins TRBV20-1 and TRBJ1-1, with 7 bases that match TRBD1. With V trimmed by 0 bases and J by 8 bases, 6 bases remained unmatched. This CDR3 has 13 residues. Germline V gives CDR1 DFQATT, CDR2 SNEGSKA (reference sequence).

This clonotype was counted at least ten times. The V gene is TRBV27, the J gene TRBJ2-7; either TRBD1 or TRBD2 may supply D (5 bases each). The CDR3 totals 17 residues. CDR1 and CDR2 (germline): MNHEY, SMNVEV (reference sequence). Trimming shortened V by 0 bases and J by 2 bases, and 17 bases separated the two germline ends. The CDR3 nucleotides are TGTGCCAGCAGTTTATCCGTGGTCTCCGGGGACCCCTACGAGCAGTACTTC. Encoded protein: CASSLSVVSGDPYEQYF.

The V gene is TRBV11-2, the J gene TRBJ1-6; D call uncertain. This CDR3 has 11 amino acids. V lost 5 bases to trimming and J lost 13 bases, with 9 bases between them. The V gene's germline CDR1 is SGHAT and CDR2 FQNNGV. This CDR3 reads CASSGSGPLHF. CDR3 nucleotides: TGTGCCAGCAGCGGATCCGGGCCCCTCCACTTT.

The chain joins TRBV19 to TRBJ2-7; 12 bases map to TRBD2. The V gene's germline CDR1 is LNHDA and CDR2 SQIVND (reference sequence). This CDR3 spans 14 amino acids. V lost 5 bases to trimming and J lost 6 bases; unmatched junction nucleotides: 5. The CDR3 sequence: CASSATSGSREQYF. The CDR3 coding sequence is TGTGCCAGTAGTGCGACTAGCGGGAGCCGCGAGCAGTACTTC.

This clonotype has at least ten counts. The chain employs TRBV7-8 and TRBJ1-1; no reliable D call. The CDR3 length is 10 residues. Trimming removed 2 bases at V and 8 bases at J, with 3 bases between. Germline V CDR1 and CDR2: SGHVS, FQNEAQ. The CDR3 DNA sequence: TGTGCCAGCAGCTTATTAGAAGCTTTCTTT. Protein product: CASSLLEAFF.